This section outlines one T cell receptor beta chain sequence together with its context. Its antigen is undetermined. The data derive from a study of T cells in narcolepsy. Background on the study: Healthy controls were enrolled alongside patients with narcolepsy type 1 or type 2. The study's findings and limits: Autoreactive HCRT-specific and TRIB2-specific clonotypes were marked in same-patient CSF-versus-blood CD4+ comparisons.

Generated by immunoSEQ multiplex PCR, the TCRdb table keeps only in-frame clones and is missing some. Seen here are tens of thousands of clones, more than 80% observed once, and the top ten hold around 1.3%. Germline CDR1 is MDHEN and CDR2 is SYDVKM. The CDR3 is 13 amino acids. V was clipped by 7 bases and J by 1 base, with 11 bases between them. This TCR came from a human donor with narcolepsy. V is TRBV28 and J is TRBJ2-7; possible D gene TRBD2, 5 bases. Input material: CD45RA- memory CD4+ T cells from PBMCs. The CDR3 DNA sequence: TGTGCCAGCATTGGGAGACAATCCTACGAGCAGTACTTC. It codes for CASIGRQSYEQYF.